This T cell receptor (beta chain) is from a study of radiotherapy plus CTLA-4 blockade in lung cancer. Overall study: Objective responses occurred in 15% to 20% of patients; around 30% had disease control.

Some clones are missing from TCRdb's copy, which holds only in-frame ones; the method was immunoSEQ multiplex PCR. The sample has some 96,000 clones, 88% seen once; the top ten hold nearly 5%. Trimming left V 2 bases short and J 5 bases short, with 6 bases between. This CDR3 comprises 12 residues. Per germline, CDR1 SGHAT and CDR2 FQNNGV. This clone was found once. This TCR was recovered from a human donor with non-small cell lung cancer that progressed on radiotherapy plus ipilimumab. The sequences come from peripheral blood, collected from a patient treated with radiotherapy plus ipilimumab. The gene calls are TRBV11-2 and TRBJ1-1; D unclear. The CDR3 loop reads CASSLLGTEAFF. The CDR3 DNA follows: TGTGCCAGCAGCTTATTAGGAACTGAAGCTTTCTTT.